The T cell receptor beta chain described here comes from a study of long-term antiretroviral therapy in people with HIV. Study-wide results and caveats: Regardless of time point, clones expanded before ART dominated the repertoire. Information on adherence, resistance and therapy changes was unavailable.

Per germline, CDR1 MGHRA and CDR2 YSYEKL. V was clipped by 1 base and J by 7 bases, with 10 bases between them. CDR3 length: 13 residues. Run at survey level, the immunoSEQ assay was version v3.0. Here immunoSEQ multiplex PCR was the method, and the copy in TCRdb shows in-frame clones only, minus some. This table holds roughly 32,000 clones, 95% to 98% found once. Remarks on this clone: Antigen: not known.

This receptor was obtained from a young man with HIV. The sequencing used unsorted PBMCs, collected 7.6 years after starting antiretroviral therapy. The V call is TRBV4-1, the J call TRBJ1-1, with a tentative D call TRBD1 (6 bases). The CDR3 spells CASSQVRTVEAFF. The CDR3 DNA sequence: TGCGCCAGCAGCCAAGTCCGGACAGTTGAAGCTTTCTTT.